A selection of T cell receptor beta chains follows, all from one sample in a study of T-cell memory formation after mild COVID-19. TCRdb reprocessed the 5' RACE reads via MiXCR and lists one record per CDR3 protein. The sample has 470,000 or so distinct CDR3 sequences, 20% to 30% seen once. Sequencing was performed on PBMCs or a T cell subset sorted from them (not recorded which). All receptors derive from an adult woman who had mild COVID-19 (a few samples of this study predate the infection). Cell type and time point are not known. The CDR3 runs from the conserved cysteine through the conserved F or W. The order of the fields is clone size, J gene, D gene, V gene, CDR3 protein, CDR3 DNA. The D gene is left open where the match is weak. A clone size is listed for some rows: how often the clone was seen (once, few, many), or a class if it is expanded.

clone size: few; J gene: TRBJ2-1; D gene: .; V gene: TRBV3-1; CDR3 protein: CASSSGAVSSYNEQFF; CDR3 DNA: TGTGCCAGCAGCTCAGGAGCCGTTAGCTCCTACAATGAGCAGTTCTTC
clone size: .; J gene: TRBJ1-2; D gene: .; V gene: TRBV27; CDR3 protein: CASSSGPSSGYTF; CDR3 DNA: TGTGCCAGCAGCTCAGGGCCTTCGAGTGGCTACACCTTC
clone size: few; J gene: TRBJ1-5; D gene: .; V gene: TRBV3-1; CDR3 protein: CASSQERGNQPQHF; CDR3 DNA: TGTGCCAGCAGCCAAGAGCGGGGGAATCAGCCCCAGCATTTT
clone size: .; J gene: TRBJ2-3; D gene: .; V gene: TRBV11-3; CDR3 protein: CASSPGDLSLGTDTQYF; CDR3 DNA: TGTGCCAGCAGCCCCGGTGACTTATCGCTTGGGACAGATACGCAGTATTTT
clone size: few; J gene: TRBJ1-6; D gene: .; V gene: TRBV7-3; CDR3 protein: CASSLTRNSPLHF; CDR3 DNA: TGTGCCAGCAGCTTAACCAGGAATTCACCCCTCCACTTT
clone size: few; J gene: TRBJ2-3; D gene: TRBD2; V gene: TRBV4-3; CDR3 protein: CASSQDELISGRVDTQYF; CDR3 DNA: TGCGCCAGCAGCCAAGATGAGTTGATTAGCGGGAGGGTAGATACGCAGTATTTT
clone size: few; J gene: TRBJ2-6; D gene: TRBD1; V gene: TRBV2; CDR3 protein: CASSFHRGVNSGANVLTF; CDR3 DNA: TGTGCCAGCAGTTTCCACAGGGGGGTCAACTCTGGGGCCAACGTCCTGACTTTC
clone size: few; J gene: TRBJ1-1; D gene: .; V gene: TRBV6-5; CDR3 protein: CASSPSSEGPEAFF; CDR3 DNA: TGTGCCAGCAGTCCCTCCTCGGAGGGGCCTGAAGCTTTCTTT
clone size: .; J gene: TRBJ2-6; D gene: .; V gene: TRBV6-4; CDR3 protein: CASKKDSQPYSGANVLTF; CDR3 DNA: TGTGCCAGCAAGAAAGACAGCCAACCCTACTCTGGGGCCAACGTCCTGACTTTC
clone size: .; J gene: TRBJ2-5; D gene: .; V gene: TRBV14; CDR3 protein: CASSQKGGTVLFRETQYF; CDR3 DNA: TGTGCCAGCAGCCAAAAAGGGGGAACTGTACTATTCCGAGAGACCCAGTACTTC
clone size: few; J gene: TRBJ2-2; D gene: .; V gene: TRBV10-3; CDR3 protein: CATRDEGSTGELFF; CDR3 DNA: TGTGCCACACGGGACGAGGGTAGCACCGGGGAGCTGTTTTTT
clone size: .; J gene: TRBJ2-1; D gene: .; V gene: TRBV4-3; CDR3 protein: CASSQEGVFSSYNEQFF; CDR3 DNA: TGCGCCAGCAGCCAAGAAGGTGTCTTCAGCTCCTACAATGAGCAGTTCTTC
clone size: .; J gene: TRBJ2-2; D gene: TRBD2; V gene: TRBV6-2/TRBV6-3; CDR3 protein: CASASAIAGGQNRELFF; CDR3 DNA: TGTGCCAGCGCCTCTGCGATAGCGGGAGGTCAGAACCGGGAGCTGTTTTTT
clone size: .; J gene: TRBJ1-3; D gene: .; V gene: TRBV30; CDR3 protein: CAWSTGSGNTIYF; CDR3 DNA: TGTGCCTGGTCTACCGGCTCTGGAAACACCATATATTTT
clone size: .; J gene: TRBJ2-3; D gene: .; V gene: TRBV2; CDR3 protein: CASSDLLRFTDTQYF; CDR3 DNA: TGTGCCAGCAGTGATCTTTTAAGGTTCACAGATACGCAGTATTTT
clone size: .; J gene: TRBJ2-7; D gene: TRBD2; V gene: TRBV7-8; CDR3 protein: CASSLGTSTPYEQYF; CDR3 DNA: TGTGCCAGCAGCTTAGGGACTAGCACCCCCTACGAGCAGTACTTC
clone size: few; J gene: TRBJ2-6; D gene: .; V gene: TRBV7-8; CDR3 protein: CASSPSGYTGANVLTF; CDR3 DNA: TGTGCCAGCAGCCCTTCGGGCTATACTGGGGCCAACGTCCTGACTTTC
clone size: few; J gene: TRBJ2-5; D gene: TRBD2; V gene: TRBV5-1; CDR3 protein: CASRTGTSWRETQYF; CDR3 DNA: TGCGCCAGCCGAACGGGGACTAGTTGGAGGGAGACCCAGTACTTC
clone size: .; J gene: TRBJ2-1; D gene: .; V gene: TRBV7-6; CDR3 protein: CASSSGGEGRNEQFF; CDR3 DNA: TGTGCCAGCAGTTCCGGTGGAGAAGGACGGAATGAGCAGTTCTTC